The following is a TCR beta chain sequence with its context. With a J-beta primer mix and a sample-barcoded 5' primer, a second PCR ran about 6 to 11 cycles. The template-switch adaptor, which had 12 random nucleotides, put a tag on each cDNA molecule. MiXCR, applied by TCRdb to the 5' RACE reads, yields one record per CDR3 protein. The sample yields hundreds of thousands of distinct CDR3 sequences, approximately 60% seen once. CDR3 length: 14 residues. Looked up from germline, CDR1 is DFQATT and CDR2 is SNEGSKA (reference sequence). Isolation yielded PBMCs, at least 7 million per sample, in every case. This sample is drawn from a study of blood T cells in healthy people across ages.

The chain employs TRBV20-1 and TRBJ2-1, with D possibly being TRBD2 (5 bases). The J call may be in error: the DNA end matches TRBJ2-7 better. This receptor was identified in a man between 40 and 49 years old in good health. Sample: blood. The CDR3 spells CSARQRSSYNEQYF. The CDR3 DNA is TGCAGTGCTAGACAGCGGAGCTCCTACAATGAGCAGTACTTC.